The 17 T cell receptor beta chains below were found in one sample sequenced in a study of cytomegalovirus exposure and HLA in healthy donors. The PCR employed 60 Vbeta primers together with 13 Jbeta primers. Profiled with immunoSEQ multiplex PCR; TCRdb holds only in-frame clones, not every one. The table lists about 50,000 clones. Sequenced input: PBMCs. The receptors derive from a woman between 55 and 75 years old in good health and CMV-seropositive.

The chain uses TRBV19 and TRBJ1-5; 9 bases align to TRBD1. Germline V gene data show CDR1 as LNHDA and CDR2 as SQIVND (reference sequence). The ends lost 4 bases at V and 7 bases at J; junction bases unmatched: 17. CDR3 length: 18 amino acids. For the CDR3, the DNA is TGTGCCAGTAGTACCGGACAGGGGCCATTCAGGGGGGAACAGCCCCAGCATTTT. Amino acids: CASSTGQGPFRGEQPQHF. The whole variable domain, filled in from reference TRBV19 and TRBJ1-5, reads DGGITQSPKYLFRKEGQNVTLSCEQNLNHDAMYWYRQDPGQGLRLIYYSQIVNDFQKGDIAEGYSVSREKKESFPLTVTSAQKNPTAFYLCASSTGQGPFRGEQPQHFGDGTRLSIL.

The genes are TRBV2 and TRBJ2-7, with 7 bases fitting TRBD1. The CDR3 is 14 amino acids. The germline CDR1 and CDR2 sequences are SNHLY and FYNNEI. Trimming took 6 bases from V and 2 from J; bases not matched to a gene: 7. CDR3 in DNA: TGTGCCAGCAGGACGGGACAGTCCGCCTACGAGCAGTACTTC. Encoded protein: CASRTGQSAYEQYF.

The chain links TRBV9 to TRBJ2-5; 7 bases match TRBD2. With V trimmed by 0 bases and J by 5 bases, 4 bases remained unmatched. The CDR3 extends over 14 amino acids. Per the germline V gene, CDR1 is SGDLS and CDR2 is YYNGEE. The CDR3 DNA reads as TGTGCCAGCAGCGTAGACGGGGGGAGGGAGACCCAGTACTTC. Encoded protein: CASSVDGGRETQYF.

The V and J genes are TRBV13 and TRBJ1-4; 7 bases line up with TRBD1. Germline V gives CDR1 PRHDT, CDR2 FYEKMQ (reference sequence). J gave up 2 bases and V 5 bases, and 8 bases lay outside the gene matches. CDR3 length: 16 residues. The CDR3 DNA follows: TGTGCCAGCAGCGTCTCAACAGGGGTTACTAATGAAAAACTGTTTTTT. Protein sequence: CASSVSTGVTNEKLFF.

The chain employs TRBV29-1 and TRBJ2-6, with D tentatively TRBD2 (6 bases). The CDR3 length is 14 residues. CDR1 is SQVTM and CDR2 is ANQGSEA in the germline V gene. V lost 4 bases to trimming and J lost 4 bases, with 11 bases between them. The CDR3 sequence is CSVAEGLGANVLTF. The CDR3 coding sequence is TGCAGCGTTGCGGAGGGATTGGGGGCCAACGTCCTGACTTTC. Together with reference TRBV29-1 and TRBJ2-6, the CDR3 gives the full variable domain: SAVISQKPSRDICQRGTSLTIQCQVDSQVTMMFWYRQQPGQSLTLIATANQGSEATYESGFVIDKFPISRPNLTFSTLTVSNMSPEDSSIYLCSVAEGLGANVLTFGAGSRLTVL.

This chain links TRBV29-1 with TRBJ1-1; 7 bases align to TRBD1. V lost 3 bases to trimming and J lost 0 bases; unmatched junction nucleotides: 1. The CDR3 extends over 13 amino acids. The germline V gene encodes CDR1 SQVTM and CDR2 ANQGSEA. The CDR3 region has the DNA TGCAGCGTTGAGGGACAGCTGAACACTGAAGCTTTCTTT. Its protein product is CSVEGQLNTEAFF.

The CDR3 spells CATSRDQLGQSNQPQHF. The CDR3 nucleotides read TGTGCCACCAGCAGAGATCAACTAGGACAGAGCAATCAGCCCCAGCATTTT. V is TRBV15 and J is TRBJ1-5; a possible D gene is TRBD1 (6 bases). Trimming left V 0 bases short and J 1 base short, with 13 bases between. There are 17 residues in the CDR3. The germline V gene encodes CDR1 LNHNV and CDR2 YYDKDF (reference sequence). The variable domain in full, with the rest retrieved from reference TRBV15 and TRBJ1-5, is DAMVIQNPRYQVTQFGKPVTLSCSQTLNHNVMYWYQQKSSQAPKLLFHYYDKDFNNEADTPDNFQSRRPNTSFCFLDIRSPGLGDTAMYLCATSRDQLGQSNQPQHFGDGTRLSIL.

The chain recombines TRBV19 with TRBJ2-7; D possibly corresponds to TRBD2 (5 bases). Per germline, CDR1 LNHDA and CDR2 SQIVND (reference sequence). The V gene lost 7 bases and the J gene lost 1 base, with 14 bases spanning the gap. The length of the CDR3 is 14 residues. The CDR3 DNA reads as TGTGCCAGTACCCCCCCCGGACTTTCCTACGAGCAGTACTTC. This codes for CASTPPGLSYEQYF.

The V call is TRBV11-2, the J call TRBJ2-7; D is perhaps TRBD1 (6 bases). This CDR3 has 13 residues. With 5 bases removed from V and 3 bases from J, the gap between germline ends came to 11 bases. Germline V gives CDR1 SGHAT, CDR2 FQNNGV. The CDR3 DNA follows: TGTGCCAGCAGCGTAGGACAGCTCTACGAGCAGTACTTC. This encodes CASSVGQLYEQYF.

V gene TRBV18 combines with J gene TRBJ1-1, with D unclear. Trimming left V 6 bases short and J 2 bases short, with 7 bases between. The germline gives CDR1 KGHSH, CDR2 LQKENI. The CDR3 contains 12 residues. This CDR3 reads CASSPTNTEAFF. The CDR3, as DNA: TGTGCCAGCTCCCCTACCAACACTGAAGCTTTCTTT.

The J gene is TRBJ2-1, the V gene TRBV5-1, with 8 bases lining up with TRBD1. CDR1 SGHRS and CDR2 YFSETQ come from the germline V gene. The V segment lost 4 bases and the J segment 6 bases; nucleotides outside the gene matches: 9. The CDR3 contains 15 residues. CDR3 residues: CASSKMDRVSNEQFF. The CDR3 coding sequence is TGCGCCAGCAGCAAAATGGACAGGGTGAGCAATGAGCAGTTCTTC.

The CDR3 DNA sequence: TGTGCCAGCAGACCGTCGGCTAGTACGCAGTATTTT. Translation: CASRPSASTQYF. The chain is built from TRBV11-2 and TRBJ2-3; D is ambiguous. CDR3 size: 12 residues. V was clipped by 6 bases and J by 8 bases, with 12 bases between them. The germline V gene encodes CDR1 SGHAT and CDR2 FQNNGV. The variable domain in full, completed from reference TRBV11-2 and TRBJ2-3, reads EAGVAQSPRYKIIEKRQSVAFWCNPISGHATLYWYQQILGQGPKLLIQFQNNGVVDDSQLPKDRFSAERLKGVDSTLKIQPAKLEDSAVYLCASRPSASTQYFGPGTRLTVL.

The chain joins TRBV29-1 to TRBJ1-1; D remains unclear. The CDR3 contains 13 residues. CDR1 is SQVTM and CDR2 is ANQGSEA in the germline V gene. Trimming took 5 bases from V and 1 from J, leaving 11 bases between them. The CDR3 loop is CSVSGKGNTEAFF. In DNA, the CDR3 is TGCAGCGTTTCCGGGAAAGGGAACACTGAAGCTTTCTTT.

The rearrangement uses TRBV7-9 and TRBJ1-3; no firm D call. The CDR3 consists of 13 residues. Trimming removed 5 bases at V and 0 bases at J, with 5 bases between. Germline CDR1 and CDR2: SEHNR and FQNEAQ (reference sequence). In DNA form, the CDR3 reads TGTGCCAGCAGCCTTAACTCTGGAAACACCATATATTTT. It specifies CASSLNSGNTIYF.

The chain has TRBV7-9 and TRBJ2-7; 7 nucleotides match TRBD1. In germline, CDR1 is SEHNR, CDR2 FQNEAQ (reference sequence). The V and J ends lost 0 bases and 6 bases, in that order; junction bases with no gene match: 8. There are 15 residues in the CDR3. CDR3 protein: CASSLALVTGSEQYF. DNA for the CDR3: TGTGCCAGCAGCTTAGCGCTTGTGACAGGGAGCGAGCAGTACTTC.

The V gene is TRBV9, the J gene TRBJ1-4, with TRBD1 matching 7 bases. Germline CDR1 SGDLS, CDR2 YYNGEE. V lost 0 bases, J lost 10 bases, and 0 bases stayed unmatched. The CDR3 extends over 12 amino acids. CDR3 nucleotides: TGTGCCAGCAGCGTAGACAGGGGAAAACTGTTTTTT. Encoded protein: CASSVDRGKLFF.

This chain links TRBV9 with TRBJ1-1; the D is unclear. The CDR3 is 12 residues long. Germline V CDR1 and CDR2: SGDLS, YYNGEE. V was shortened by 4 bases and J by 6 bases, with 10 bases between the two germline ends. In nucleotides, the CDR3 is TGTGCCAGCAGCCCGGTAGAGGCTGAAGCTTTCTTT. Translation gives CASSPVEAEAFF.